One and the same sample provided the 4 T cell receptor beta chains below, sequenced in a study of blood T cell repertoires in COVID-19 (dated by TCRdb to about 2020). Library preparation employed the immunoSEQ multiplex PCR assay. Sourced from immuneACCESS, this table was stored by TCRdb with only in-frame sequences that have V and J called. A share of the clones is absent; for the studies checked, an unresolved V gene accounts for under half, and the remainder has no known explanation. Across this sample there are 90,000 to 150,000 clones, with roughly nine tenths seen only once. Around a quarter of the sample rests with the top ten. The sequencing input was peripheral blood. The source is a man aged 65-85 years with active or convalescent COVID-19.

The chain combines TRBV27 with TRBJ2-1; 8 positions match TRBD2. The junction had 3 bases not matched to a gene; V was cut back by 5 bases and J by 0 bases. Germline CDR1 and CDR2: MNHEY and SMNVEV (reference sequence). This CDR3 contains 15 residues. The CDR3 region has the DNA TGTGCCAGCAGTCCGGGACTAGGCTCCTACAATGAGCAGTTCTTC. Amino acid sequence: CASSPGLGSYNEQFF.

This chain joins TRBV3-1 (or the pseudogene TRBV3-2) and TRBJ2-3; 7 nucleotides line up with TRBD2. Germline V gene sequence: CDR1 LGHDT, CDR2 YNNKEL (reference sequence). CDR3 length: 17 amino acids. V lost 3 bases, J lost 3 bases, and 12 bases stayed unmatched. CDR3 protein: CASSHPWGRAGTDTQYF. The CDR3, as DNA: TGTGCCAGCAGCCACCCGTGGGGGAGGGCGGGAACAGATACGCAGTATTTT.

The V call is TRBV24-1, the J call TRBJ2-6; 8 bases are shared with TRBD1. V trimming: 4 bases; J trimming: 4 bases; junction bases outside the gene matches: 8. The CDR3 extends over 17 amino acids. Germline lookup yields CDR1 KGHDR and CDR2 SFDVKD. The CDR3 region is CATSDFRQGTGANVLTF. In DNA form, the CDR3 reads TGTGCCACCAGTGACTTCAGACAGGGGACCGGGGCCAACGTCCTGACTTTC.

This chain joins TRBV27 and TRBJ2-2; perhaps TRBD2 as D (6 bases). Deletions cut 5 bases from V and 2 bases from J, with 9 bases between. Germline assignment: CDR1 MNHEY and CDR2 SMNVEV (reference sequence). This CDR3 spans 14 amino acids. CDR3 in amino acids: CASSILANTGELFF. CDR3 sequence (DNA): TGTGCCAGCAGTATACTAGCTAACACCGGGGAGCTGTTTTTT.